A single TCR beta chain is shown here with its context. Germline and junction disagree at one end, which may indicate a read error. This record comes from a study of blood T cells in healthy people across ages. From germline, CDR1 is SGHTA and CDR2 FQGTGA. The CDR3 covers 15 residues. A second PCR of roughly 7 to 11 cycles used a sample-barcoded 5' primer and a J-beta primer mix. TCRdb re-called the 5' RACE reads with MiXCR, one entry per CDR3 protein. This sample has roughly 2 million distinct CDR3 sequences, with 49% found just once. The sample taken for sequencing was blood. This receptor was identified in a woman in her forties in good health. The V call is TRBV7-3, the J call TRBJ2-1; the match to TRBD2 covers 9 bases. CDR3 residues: CASSSQRGVYNGQFF. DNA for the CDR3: TGTGCCAGCAGCTCCCAGCGGGGGGTCTACAATGGGCAGTTCTTC.